The 13 T cell receptor beta chains listed next were all sequenced from one sample in a study of blood T cells in healthy people across ages. Combining a sample-barcoded 5' primer with a J-beta primer mix, a second PCR ran for roughly 7 to 12 cycles. TCRdb used MiXCR to reprocess the 5' RACE reads, holding one entry per CDR3 protein. The data show about 830,000 distinct CDR3 sequences, approximately 65% seen once. The sample consisted of blood. The receptors come from a man aged 25-45 years in good health.

The chain carries TRBV6-2 or TRBV6-3 and TRBJ1-5; D is unclear. Germline CDR1 and CDR2: MNHEY and SVGEGT. CDR3 size: 13 residues. The V and J ends lost 5 bases and 11 bases respectively, with 16 bases between them. The CDR3 sequence is CASSTNDLPAQHF. In DNA form, the CDR3 reads TGTGCCAGCAGTACAAACGACCTGCCGGCCCAGCATTTT.

The chain carries TRBV6-5 and TRBJ1-4; weak D call: TRBD1 (5 bases). Germline CDR1 is MNHEY and CDR2 is SVGAGI. The CDR3 runs 14 residues. The V and J ends lost 8 bases and 1 base respectively, with 11 bases between them. CDR3 in DNA: TGTGCCAGCGGATTGACAGAAACTAATGAAAAACTGTTTTTT. Encoded protein: CASGLTETNEKLFF.

The chain joins TRBV10-3 to TRBJ1-2; weak D call: TRBD1 (5 bases). This CDR3 comprises 15 residues. Germline V gene data show CDR1 as ENHRY and CDR2 as SYGVKD. Trimming took 2 bases from V and 8 from J, leaving 18 bases between them. For the CDR3, the DNA is TGTGCCATCAGTGAGCTGGTAGGGGTAGGAGAAGGCTACACCTTC. It translates to CAISELVGVGEGYTF.

In this sample, this clonotype turned up a few times. The rearrangement joins TRBV7-4 to TRBJ2-5, with 8 bases fitting TRBD1. The DNA end is a closer match to TRBJ2-7, so the J assignment may be wrong. CDR1 is SGHVT and CDR2 is SQSDAQ in the germline V gene. The CDR3 contains 15 residues. CDR3: CASSLGWTGWYEQYF. CDR3 in DNA: TGTGCCAGCAGCTTAGGTTGGACAGGGTGGTACGAGCAGTACTTC.

This sequence joins TRBV4-1 and TRBJ2-5; the D gene is possibly TRBD1 (5 bases). Germline lookup yields CDR1 MGHRA and CDR2 YSYEKL. The CDR3 runs 13 residues. V was shortened by 0 bases and J by 7 bases, with 9 bases between the two germline ends. CDR3 amino acids: CASSQDQGWTQYF. DNA for the CDR3: TGCGCCAGCAGCCAAGATCAGGGATGGACCCAGTACTTC.

Written as DNA, the CDR3 is TGCGCCAGCAGCCAATCGGAGCGACAGCGGGGAGGCACAGATACGCAGTATTTT. Protein: CASSQSERQRGGTDTQYF. The chain links TRBV4-3 to TRBJ2-3; 7 bases match TRBD2. The ends lost 2 bases at V and 1 base at J; junction bases unmatched: 12. The length of the CDR3 is 18 residues. Germline CDR1 LGHNA, CDR2 YSLEER.

In this sample, this clonotype turned up a few times. This rearrangement joins TRBV20-1 to TRBJ2-3; the match to TRBD2 covers 10 bases. Trimming at V came to 4 bases and at J to 1 base, leaving 5 bases not matched to a gene. CDR3 length: 15 amino acids. CDR1 and CDR2 from the germline V gene are DFQATT and SNEGSKA (reference sequence). The DNA for the CDR3 is TGCAGTGCTATATCCACTAGCGGGGGCACAGATACGCAGTATTTT. Protein: CSAISTSGGTDTQYF.

The chain joins TRBV7-2 to TRBJ2-5; TRBD2 matches 10 bases. With 4 bases clipped from V and 5 bases from J, the junction kept 10 bases outside the gene matches. The CDR3 sequence is 16 residues long. Per the germline V gene, CDR1 is SGHTA and CDR2 is FQGNSA. The CDR3 bases are TGTGCCAGCAGCTCAGCCCGGACTAGCGGAGGGGAGACCCAGTACTTC. Translated, it gives CASSSARTSGGETQYF.

The genes are TRBV28 and TRBJ1-1, with unresolved D. The V end was cut by 7 bases, the J end by 1 base, with 16 bases between. Germline values: CDR1 MDHEN, CDR2 SYDVKM. There are 15 residues in the CDR3. The CDR3 spells CASTFIGRRNTEAFF. The CDR3 DNA is TGTGCCAGCACATTTATAGGCAGGAGGAACACTGAAGCTTTCTTT.

This clonotype was counted only a few times. The chain has TRBV28 and TRBJ2-7, with D hard to call. The CDR3 contains 14 residues. The V gene lost 5 bases and the J gene lost 3 bases, with 14 bases spanning the gap. Germline CDR1 reads MDHEN; CDR2 reads SYDVKM. For the CDR3, the DNA is TGTGCCAGCAGTCCCCCAGGTGAAGGCTACGAGCAGTACTTC. This encodes CASSPPGEGYEQYF. The full variable domain, in which reference TRBV28 and TRBJ2-7 provide the parts outside the CDR3, is DVKVTQSSRYLVKRTGEKVFLECVQDMDHENMFWYRQDPGLGLRLIYFSYDVKMKEKGDIPEGYSVSREKKERFSLILESASTNQTSMYLCASSPPGEGYEQYFGPGTRLTVT.

This clonotype was seen just once. The chain joins TRBV9 to TRBJ2-3; D unclear. Trimming left V 0 bases short and J 0 bases short, with 8 bases between. This CDR3 comprises 15 residues. Germline CDR1 SGDLS, CDR2 YYNGEE. This CDR3 is CASSVGLLSTDTQYF. In DNA form, the CDR3 reads TGTGCCAGCAGCGTAGGACTTCTAAGCACAGATACGCAGTATTTT.

This clonotype was recorded a few times. V is TRBV20-1 and J is TRBJ2-5; 8 bases map to TRBD1. Germline CDR1 reads DFQATT; CDR2 reads SNEGSKA (reference sequence). Trimming at V came to 1 base and at J to 1 base, leaving 2 bases not matched to a gene. This CDR3 spans 14 amino acids. In DNA form, the CDR3 reads TGCAGTGCTAGAGTGGACAGGGCCCAAGAGACCCAGTACTTC. It translates to CSARVDRAQETQYF.

This clonotype turned up a few times. V gene TRBV5-6 combines with J gene TRBJ2-5, with D perhaps TRBD1 (5 bases). The V gene's germline CDR1 is SGHDT and CDR2 YYEEEE. The ends were cut back, 1 base at V and 4 bases at J, with 8 bases in the middle. This CDR3 comprises 13 residues. The CDR3 nucleotides are TGTGCCAGCAGCTTGACAGGTCCAGAGACCCAGTACTTC. Protein sequence: CASSLTGPETQYF.